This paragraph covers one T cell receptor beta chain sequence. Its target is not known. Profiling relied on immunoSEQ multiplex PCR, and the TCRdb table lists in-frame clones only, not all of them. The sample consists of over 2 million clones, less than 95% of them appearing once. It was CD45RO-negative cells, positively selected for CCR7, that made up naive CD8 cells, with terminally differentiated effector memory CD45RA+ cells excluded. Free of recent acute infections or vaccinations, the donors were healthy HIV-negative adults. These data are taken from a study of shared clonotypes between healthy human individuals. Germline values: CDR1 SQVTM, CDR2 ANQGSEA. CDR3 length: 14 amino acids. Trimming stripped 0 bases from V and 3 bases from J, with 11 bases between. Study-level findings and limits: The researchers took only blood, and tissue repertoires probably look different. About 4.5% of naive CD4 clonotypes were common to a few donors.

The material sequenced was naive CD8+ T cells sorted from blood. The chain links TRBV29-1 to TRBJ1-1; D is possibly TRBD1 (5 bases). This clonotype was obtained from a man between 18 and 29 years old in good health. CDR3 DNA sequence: TGCAGCGTTGAAGAATCAGGGAAGTACACTGAAGCTTTCTTT. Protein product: CSVEESGKYTEAFF.